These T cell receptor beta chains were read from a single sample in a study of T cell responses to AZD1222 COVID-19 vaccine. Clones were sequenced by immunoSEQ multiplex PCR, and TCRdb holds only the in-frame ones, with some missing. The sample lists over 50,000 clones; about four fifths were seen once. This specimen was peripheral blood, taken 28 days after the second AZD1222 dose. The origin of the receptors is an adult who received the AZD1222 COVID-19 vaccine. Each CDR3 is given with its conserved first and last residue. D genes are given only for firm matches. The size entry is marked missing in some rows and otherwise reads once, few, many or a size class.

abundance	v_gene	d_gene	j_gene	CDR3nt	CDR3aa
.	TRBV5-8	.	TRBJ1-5	TGTGCCAGCAGCGACGCCCGGGCAGGGCAGCCCCAGCATTTT	CASSDARAGQPQHF
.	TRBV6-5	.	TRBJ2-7	TGTGCCAGCAGTTACGGGGAGAGATACGAGCAGTACTTC	CASSYGERYEQYF
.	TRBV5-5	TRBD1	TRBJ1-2	TGTGCCAGCAGCTTGTGGGACAGGATTTACTATGGCTACACCTTC	CASSLWDRIYYGYTF
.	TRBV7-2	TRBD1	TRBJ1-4	TGTGCCAGCAGCCCGGGACAGGGTGGTGAAAAACTGTTTTTT	CASSPGQGGEKLFF
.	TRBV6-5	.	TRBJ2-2	TGTGCCAGCAGGCGGGTAAACACCGGGGAGCTGTTTTTT	CASRRVNTGELFF
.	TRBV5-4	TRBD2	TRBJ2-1	TGTGCCAGCAGCCCCGGGGGAGGGAAAGGGGTGCTTGAGCAGTTCTTC	CASSPGGGKGVLEQFF
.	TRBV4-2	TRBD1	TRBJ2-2	TGTGCCAGCAAGACAGGGAGCCCCGGGGAGCTGTTTTTT	CASKTGSPGELFF
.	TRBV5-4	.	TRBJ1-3	TGTGCCAGCAGCGCACCGGGAGGGCGCACTGGAAACACCATATATTTT	CASSAPGGRTGNTIYF
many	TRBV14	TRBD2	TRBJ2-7	TGTGCCAGCAGTCGGGGGGGGACGGACCTCTACGAGCAGTACTTC	CASSRGGTDLYEQYF
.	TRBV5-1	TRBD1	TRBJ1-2	TGCGCCAGCAGCTTGGCGGCAGGGGGCAACTATGGCTACACCTTC	CASSLAAGGNYGYTF
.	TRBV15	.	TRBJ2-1	TGTGCCACCAGCAGAGACCCAGTGACAGCTAGACCCAATGAGCAGTTCTTC	CATSRDPVTARPNEQFF
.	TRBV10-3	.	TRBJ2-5	TGTGCCATCAGTGACTCCCGGGATCAAGAGACCCAGTACTTC	CAISDSRDQETQYF
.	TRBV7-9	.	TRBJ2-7	TGTGCCAGCAGCTCCCGGCGCAGGATCGGCGAGCAGTACTTC	CASSSRRRIGEQYF
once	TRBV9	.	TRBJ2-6	TGTGCCAGCACCGGGGGTCTCTCTGGGGCCAACGTCCTGACTTTC	CASTGGLSGANVLTF
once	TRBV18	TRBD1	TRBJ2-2	TGTGCCAGCTCACCGCTCCGGGACAGGGGGAACGGGGAGCTGTTTTTT	CASSPLRDRGNGELFF
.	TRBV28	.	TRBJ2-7	TGTGCCAGCATCCTCCGGGACGGGGATCCTCCCTACGAGCAGTACTTC	CASILRDGDPPYEQYF
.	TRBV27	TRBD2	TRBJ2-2	TGTGCCAGCAGTTTATTGGGTAGGGCTAGCGGGAGGTTGTACACCGGGGAGCTGTTTTTT	CASSLLGRASGRLYTGELFF
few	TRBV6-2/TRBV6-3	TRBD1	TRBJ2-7	TGTGCCAGCAGTTACTGGGGACAGCACTACGAGCAGTACTTC	CASSYWGQHYEQYF
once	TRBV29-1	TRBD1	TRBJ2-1	TGCAGCGTTCCTCAGGGGGTGAATGAGCAGTTCTTC	CSVPQGVNEQFF
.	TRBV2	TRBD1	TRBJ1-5	TGTGCCAGCACCCGGGACAGGGAAGACCAGCCCCAGCATTTT	CASTRDREDQPQHF
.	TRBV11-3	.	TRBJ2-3	TGTGCCAGCAGCTCAGGTTCAGGGCCAGATACGCAGTATTTT	CASSSGSGPDTQYF
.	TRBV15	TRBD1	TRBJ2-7	TGTGCCACCAGCAGAGAGCGGGACAGGTTTTCCTACGAGCAGTACTTC	CATSRERDRFSYEQYF
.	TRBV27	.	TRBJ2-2	TGTGCCAGCAGTTTATTGCTAGCGCGGGGCACCGGGGAGCTGTTTTTT	CASSLLLARGTGELFF
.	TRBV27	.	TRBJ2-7	TGTGCCAGCAGTTTAGGAGGGCTTGGGGTCGAGCAGTACTTC	CASSLGGLGVEQYF
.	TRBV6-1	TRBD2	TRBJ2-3	TGTGCCAGCAGAGAAGTAGCGGGAGCCACAGATACGCAGTATTTT	CASREVAGATDTQYF
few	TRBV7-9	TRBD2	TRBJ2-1	TGTGCCTCGGGACTAGCGGGAGTAAATGAGCAGTTCTTC	CASGLAGVNEQFF
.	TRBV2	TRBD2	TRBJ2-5	TGTGCCAGCAGTGGCCCTTTTAGCGGGAGTAGGCAAGAGACCCAGTACTTC	CASSGPFSGSRQETQYF
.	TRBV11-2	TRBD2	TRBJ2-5	TGTGCCAGCAGCTTCTCCGGGACTAGAGGCGGCGAGACCCAGTACTTC	CASSFSGTRGGETQYF
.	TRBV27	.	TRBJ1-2	TGTGCCAGCGGAAAACAGCTAAACTATGGCTACACCTTC	CASGKQLNYGYTF
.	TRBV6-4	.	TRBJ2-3	TGTGCCAGCAGGGACAGTCTGAGCACAGATACGCAGTATTTT	CASRDSLSTDTQYF
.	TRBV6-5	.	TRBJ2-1	TGTGCCAGCAGTTCCCTAGGGGCCGGCGAGCAGTTCTTC	CASSSLGAGEQFF
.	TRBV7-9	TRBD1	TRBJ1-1	TGTGCCAGCAGCCCTACCCCGACAGGGGGCGGCCACACTGAAGCTTTCTTT	CASSPTPTGGGHTEAFF
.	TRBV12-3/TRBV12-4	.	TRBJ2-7	TGTGCCAGCAGTTTGGAGAGTAGGCAGTACTTC	CASSLESRQYF
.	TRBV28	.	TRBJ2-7	TGTGCCAGCAGTCCCGGGGTAGGCCCCTACGAGCAGTACTTC	CASSPGVGPYEQYF
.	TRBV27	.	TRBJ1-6	TGTGCCAGCAGTACCAGGGTTAATTCACCCCTCCACTTT	CASSTRVNSPLHF
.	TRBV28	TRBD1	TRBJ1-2	TGTGCCATCCCGAGGGGGCAGGGCTACTATGGCTACACCTTC	CAIPRGQGYYGYTF